Below are 2 T cell receptor beta chains sequenced from a single sample in a study of blood T cell repertoires in COVID-19. Libraries were prepared by immunoSEQ multiplex PCR; TCRdb keeps only in-frame clonotypes and omits some of them. The sample contains roughly 190,000 clones, roughly 87% of which appear only once. Source material: PBMCs or T cells enriched from blood (not recorded which). These receptors originate from a woman between 25 and 40 years old who had recovered from COVID-19.

The chain uses TRBV7-2 and TRBJ1-5, with D possibly being TRBD1 (5 bases). V lost 8 bases to trimming and J lost 0 bases, with 17 bases between them. This CDR3 spans 16 amino acids. The germline V gene has CDR1 SGHTA and CDR2 FQGNSA. As DNA, the CDR3 is TGTGCCAGCGCCCTTAGTGGACAATCTAGCAATCAGCCCCAGCATTTT. This encodes CASALSGQSSNQPQHF.

The chain links TRBV24-1 to TRBJ2-1; TRBD2 aligns across 14 bases. Trimming at V came to 8 bases and at J to 6 bases, leaving 5 bases not matched to a gene. The CDR3 is 15 amino acids. The germline gives CDR1 KGHDR, CDR2 SFDVKD. The CDR3 bases are TGTGCCACCATTGGGACTAGCGGGAGTACCAATGAGCAGTTCTTC. It yields the protein CATIGTSGSTNEQFF.